The rows below give T cell receptor beta chains drawn from one sample of a study of glioma-infiltrating T cells after dendritic cell vaccination. The table came from immunoSEQ multiplex PCR; TCRdb's copy has only in-frame clones and leaves some out. The table has approximately 46,000 clones, about 91% seen once. The sequences come from blood, collected after dendritic cell vaccination. Receptors originate from a human donor with glioblastoma. The CDR3 runs from the conserved cysteine through the conserved F or W. The order of the fields is clone size, V gene, J gene, D gene, CDR3 DNA, CDR3 protein. D genes are given only for firm matches. Rows may omit the clone size; those that give it use once, few, many or a size class.

size: .; V: TRBV28; J: TRBJ1-2; D: .; DNA: TGTGCCAGCAGTTTACATCCCATGGGGGCGCGGTATGGCTACACCTTC; CDR3: CASSLHPMGARYGYTF
size: few; V: TRBV2; J: TRBJ1-2; D: .; DNA: TGTGCCAGCAGTGAATGGGCAGGCGCTAACTATGGCTACACCTTC; CDR3: CASSEWAGANYGYTF
size: .; V: TRBV30; J: TRBJ2-3; D: .; DNA: TGTGCCTGGAGTGGAAAGGGGCGGGGACGCACAGATACGCAGTATTTT; CDR3: CAWSGKGRGRTDTQYF
size: .; V: TRBV20-1; J: TRBJ1-1; D: .; DNA: TGCAGTGCTTGGAGAGCGCCTGAAGCTTTCTTT; CDR3: CSAWRAPEAFF
size: .; V: TRBV7-2; J: TRBJ2-1; D: .; DNA: TGTGCCAGCAGCTTAAGACAGTTCAATGAGCAGTTCTTC; CDR3: CASSLRQFNEQFF
size: .; V: TRBV4-3; J: TRBJ1-5; D: .; DNA: TGCGCCAGCAGCCAAGATCGGGAAAGGCAGCCCCAGCATTTT; CDR3: CASSQDRERQPQHF
size: .; V: TRBV5-4; J: TRBJ2-1; D: .; DNA: TGTGCCAGCAGCTTGGGATTTTCGAGCTCCTACAATGAGCAGTTCTTC; CDR3: CASSLGFSSSYNEQFF
size: .; V: TRBV4-2; J: TRBJ2-7; D: .; DNA: TGTGCCAGCAGCCAAGATAGAAACAGCTACGAGCAGTACTTC; CDR3: CASSQDRNSYEQYF
size: .; V: TRBV18; J: TRBJ1-1; D: .; DNA: TGTGCCAGCTCACCAGTGACCGGGGGCACTGAAGCTTTCTTT; CDR3: CASSPVTGGTEAFF
size: .; V: TRBV5-1; J: TRBJ1-2; D: TRBD1; DNA: TGCGCCAGCAGCTTTCAGGGGGACAGGGCTGGTGGTGGCTACACCTTC; CDR3: CASSFQGDRAGGGYTF
size: .; V: TRBV12-5; J: TRBJ1-2; D: TRBD1; DNA: TGTGCTAGTGACGACAGGGTCCCATATGGCTACACCTTC; CDR3: CASDDRVPYGYTF
size: .; V: TRBV30; J: TRBJ2-7; D: .; DNA: TGTGCCTGGAGTGCCGACCGATATTTCGGGGAGCAGTACTTC; CDR3: CAWSADRYFGEQYF
size: .; V: TRBV10-3; J: TRBJ2-7; D: TRBD2; DNA: TGTGCCACCGGGGGGGCTGGCGAGCAGTACTTC; CDR3: CATGGAGEQYF